This TCR beta chain was retrieved from a study of T cells in Graves' hyperthyroidism and ophthalmopathy. Study-level points and caveats: Blood samples included most of the expanded thyroid clonotypes exceeding 0.001.

This clonotype has a count of ten or more. Its antigen is as yet unknown. The CDR3 is 15 residues long. Germline assignment: CDR1 SGDLS and CDR2 YYNGEE. V lost 0 bases and J 5 bases, leaving 14 bases between the germline ends. Any patient presenting with uncontrolled infection, other autoimmune disease, pregnancy or lactation was left out. There were TCR beta CDR3 regions amplified from RNA transcripts. During a first-round RT-PCR of the TCR CDR3, the HTBI primer set was used. In TCRdb, the multiplex PCR reads were re-called with MiXCR into one record per CDR3 protein. The table lists almost 600,000 distinct CDR3 sequences, approximately 15% of them singletons.

This chain uses TRBV9 with TRBJ2-5; a possible D gene is TRBD1 (5 bases). Sequenced: blood. This sequence was found in a woman aged 25 to 45 with Graves' hyperthyroidism that later progressed to Graves' ophthalmopathy. In DNA, the CDR3 is TGTGCCAGCAGCGTAGGGGTACAGGCACGCGAGACCCAGTACTTC. Protein sequence: CASSVGVQARETQYF. Full variable domain (outside the CDR3, taken from reference TRBV9 and TRBJ2-5): DSGVTQTPKHLITATGQRVTLRCSPRSGDLSVYWYQQSLDQGLQFLIQYYNGEERAKGNILERFSAQQFPDLHSELNLSSLELGDSALYFCASSVGVQARETQYFGPGTRLLVL.